These 18 T cell receptor beta chains originate from one sample sequenced in a study of cytotoxic CD8 clonotypes in ibrutinib-treated CLL (dated by TCRdb to the early 2020s). This sample's time point label indicates: approximately 25 months on ibrutinib. Library method: the immunoSEQ multiplex PCR assay. TCRdb limited this immuneACCESS table to in-frame rearrangements with V and J called. A share of clones is missing; checked studies link under half to unresolved V genes, and the rest is unexplained. This sample holds more than 45,000 clones; approximately 82% were observed only once. About a fifth of the sample is in the top ten clones. This sample comprised PBMCs, obtained after 24 months of ibrutinib treatment. Every receptor here comes from a human donor with chronic lymphocytic leukemia.

This chain links TRBV25-1 with TRBJ2-7, with 10 bases lining up with TRBD1. This CDR3 has 14 amino acids. With 6 bases clipped from V and 4 bases from J, the junction kept 6 bases outside the gene matches. Germline lookup yields CDR1 MGHDK and CDR2 SYGVNS. Written as DNA, the CDR3 is TGTGCCAGCAGCGCTCGGACAGGGGGATACGAGCAGTACTTC. Translating it yields CASSARTGGYEQYF.

The chain links TRBV6-1 to TRBJ1-2; a weak D match, TRBD1 (5 bases). This CDR3 has 15 amino acids. Between the trimmed V and J ends, which lost 8 bases and 0 bases, there was a span of 16 bases. CDR1 is MNHNS, CDR2 SASEGT, per germline. The CDR3 protein is CASSRDPGTNYGYTF. As DNA, the CDR3 is TGTGCCAGCTCTCGGGACCCTGGGACTAACTATGGCTACACCTTC.

CDR3: CASSYSGQGWGNTIYF. The CDR3 DNA follows: TGTGCCAGCAGTTACTCGGGACAGGGTTGGGGAAACACCATATATTTT. V usage is TRBV6-5 and J usage is TRBJ1-3, with TRBD1 identical over 9 bases. This CDR3 region has 16 residues. Looked up from germline, CDR1 is MNHEY and CDR2 is SVGAGI. V gave up 0 bases and J gave up 4 bases; unmatched junction bases: 4.

V and J are TRBV19 and TRBJ1-5; 8 positions match TRBD1. Trimming took 3 bases from V and 3 from J; bases not matched to a gene: 7. In germline, CDR1 is LNHDA, CDR2 SQIVND (reference sequence). The length of the CDR3 is 16 residues. DNA of the CDR3: TGTGCCAGTAGTATGGTGGGGACAGGCCCCAATCAGCCCCAGCATTTT. Protein sequence: CASSMVGTGPNQPQHF.

The chain has TRBV5-1 and TRBJ2-1; 7 bases line up with TRBD1. This CDR3 is built from 14 residues. The germline V gene has CDR1 SGHRS and CDR2 YFSETQ. J lost 4 bases, V lost 1 base, and 2 bases had no gene match. CDR3 region: CASSLKGAYNEQFF. CDR3 coding DNA: TGCGCCAGCAGCTTGAAGGGGGCTTACAATGAGCAGTTCTTC.

Only one count was recorded for this clone. The chain is built from TRBV2 and TRBJ2-1, with no clear D. This CDR3 region has 11 residues. CDR1 is SNHLY and CDR2 is FYNNEI in the germline V gene. V was trimmed by 6 bases and J by 7 bases, leaving 7 bases between them. The chain's CDR3 is CASRAMNEQFF. For the CDR3, the DNA is TGTGCCAGCAGAGCTATGAATGAGCAGTTCTTC.

V is TRBV9 and J is TRBJ2-7; D is perhaps TRBD2 (6 bases). Germline V gene lookup returns CDR1 SGDLS and CDR2 YYNGEE. The CDR3 consists of 15 residues. Deletions cut 0 bases from V and 2 bases from J, with 12 bases between. CDR3 bases: TGTGCCAGCAGCGTAGGGGGAGGCTCTCCCTACGAGCAGTACTTC. The encoded protein is CASSVGGGSPYEQYF.

This rearrangement joins TRBV28 to TRBJ2-1; 8 nucleotides align to TRBD2. In germline, CDR1 is MDHEN, CDR2 SYDVKM. V shed 7 bases, J shed 3 bases, and the junction held 8 bases outside the gene matches. The CDR3 has 15 amino acids. The CDR3, as DNA: TGTGCCAGCACCTTGGGCGGGAGGATCTACAATGAGCAGTTCTTC. It yields the protein CASTLGGRIYNEQFF.

This clone was seen once. V is TRBV15 and J is TRBJ2-3; D not resolved. V dropped 6 bases and J dropped 2 bases, with 9 bases sitting between them. This CDR3 has 13 residues. Germline loops: CDR1 LNHNV, CDR2 YYDKDF (reference sequence). CDR3 coding DNA: TGTGCCACCAGGGGCGGAGCCACAGATACGCAGTATTTT. As protein: CATRGGATDTQYF.

This clone came up once. The genes are TRBV9 and TRBJ2-3; D gene uncertain. Trimming took 1 base from V and 0 from J, leaving 6 bases between them. The CDR3 spans 14 residues. CDR1 is SGDLS, CDR2 YYNGEE, per germline. The CDR3 is CASSVMGSTDTQYF. DNA for the CDR3: TGTGCCAGCAGCGTAATGGGCAGCACAGATACGCAGTATTTT.

This chain joins TRBV27 and TRBJ2-7, with D possibly TRBD1 on 6 matching bases. The CDR3 length is 15 residues. CDR1 is MNHEY, CDR2 SMNVEV, per germline (reference sequence). Deletions cut 5 bases from V and 4 bases from J, with 18 bases between. DNA of the CDR3: TGTGCCAGCAGTAGCGATGGGGGCGGAGAGTACGAGCAGTACTTC. As protein: CASSSDGGGEYEQYF.

The chain employs TRBV2 and TRBJ2-3; 9 bases are a match to TRBD1. The CDR3 has 14 amino acids. Unmatched junction bases numbered 3, after V lost 5 bases and J lost 3 bases. Germline loops: CDR1 SNHLY, CDR2 FYNNEI. In nucleotides, the CDR3 is TGTGCCAGCAGTCGGACAGGGGTGACAGATACGCAGTATTTT. The encoded protein is CASSRTGVTDTQYF.

The genes are TRBV28 and TRBJ1-2; 9 nucleotides agree with TRBD1. CDR1 is MDHEN, CDR2 SYDVKM, per germline. The V gene end was trimmed by 6 bases and the J gene end by 8 bases; junction bases not matched to a gene: 4. This CDR3 contains 12 residues. In DNA form, the CDR3 reads TGTGCCAGCAGCAAGACAGGGGGAGGCTACACCTTC. Protein sequence: CASSKTGGGYTF.

The V gene is TRBV5-5, the J gene TRBJ2-7, with TRBD2 identical over 11 bases. Germline lookup yields CDR1 SGHKS and CDR2 YYEKEE (reference sequence). V lost 0 bases to trimming and J lost 5 bases; unmatched junction nucleotides: 10. This CDR3 contains 17 residues. The CDR3 DNA reads as TGTGCCAGCAGCTTGGGCAGTAGGCTAGCGGGAGGTCACGAGCAGTACTTC. It yields the protein CASSLGSRLAGGHEQYF.

The J gene is TRBJ2-1, the V gene TRBV5-1; TRBD2 matches 7 bases. V gave up 0 bases and J gave up 2 bases; unmatched junction bases: 5. The CDR3 runs 16 residues. Germline V gives CDR1 SGHRS, CDR2 YFSETQ. CDR3 DNA: TGCGCCAGCAGCTTGGCCGCGGCGGGGGCCTACAATGAGCAGTTCTTC. This codes for CASSLAAAGAYNEQFF.

Only a few counts were recorded for this clone. CDR3 protein: CASTRQGGTGELFF. CDR3 bases: TGTGCCAGCACACGACAGGGGGGGACCGGGGAGCTGTTTTTT. This chain links TRBV6-5 with TRBJ2-2; 9 bases align to TRBD1. Germline trimming cut 7 bases from V and 5 bases from J; bases unmatched to any gene: 5. The germline V gene encodes CDR1 MNHEY and CDR2 SVGAGI. This CDR3 region has 14 residues.

The chain carries TRBV29-1 and TRBJ1-2; no clear D gene. The germline gives CDR1 SQVTM, CDR2 ANQGSEA. The V gene lost 3 bases and the J gene lost 0 bases, with 11 bases spanning the gap. This CDR3 spans 14 amino acids. CDR3 protein: CSVDEAEANYGYTF. The CDR3, as DNA: TGCAGCGTTGATGAGGCCGAAGCTAACTATGGCTACACCTTC.

V gene TRBV5-1 combines with J gene TRBJ1-1; no firm D call. This CDR3 contains 14 residues. Germline V gene sequence: CDR1 SGHRS, CDR2 YFSETQ. Deletions cut 4 bases from V and 3 bases from J, with 13 bases between. CDR3 residues: CASSLTSGDTEAFF. For the CDR3, the DNA is TGCGCCAGCAGCCTAACCTCTGGGGACACTGAAGCTTTCTTT.